This TCR beta chain was sequenced for a study of blood T cell repertoires in COVID-19. On the study more broadly: T cells, B-cell-depleted T cells, or PBMCs supplied cDNA or gDNA.

Using immunoSEQ multiplex PCR, the repertoire was profiled, and TCRdb retains in-frame clones only, with some absent. Of fewer than 200,000 clones in the sample, just over 85% were seen once. This clone has just one count. Recovered status in Cohort 3 required two negative PCRs, clearance, or symptom resolution. Sequencing was performed on PBMCs or T cells enriched from blood (not recorded which). The source of this sequence is a woman in her late teens or twenties who had recovered from COVID-19.

The CDR3 region has the DNA TGCGCCAGCAGCTTCGGACTAGCGGGAGTTTATGAGCAGTTCTTC. Protein product: CASSFGLAGVYEQFF. This chain joins TRBV5-1 and TRBJ2-1, with 13 nucleotides matching TRBD2. The CDR3 runs to 15 residues. Germline assignment: CDR1 SGHRS and CDR2 YFSETQ. The ends lost 2 bases at V and 8 bases at J; junction bases unmatched: 4. The variable domain in full, completed from reference TRBV5-1 and TRBJ2-1, reads KAGVTQTPRYLIKTRGQQVTLSCSPISGHRSVSWYQQTPGQGLQFLFEYFSETQRNKGNFPGRFSGRQFSNSRSEMNVSTLELGDSALYLCASSFGLAGVYEQFFGPGTRLTVL.